This T cell receptor beta chain was documented in a study of blood T cell repertoires in COVID-19 (dated by TCRdb to 2018 to 2020). Concerning the study at large: Samples from collaborators originated in the United States, Italy and Spain and spanned both the acute and convalescent phases of COVID-19. The material from the prospective study consisted of cDNA or gDNA derived from T cells, B-cell-depleted T cells, or PBMCs. Deeply sampled blood TCRbeta repertoires from subjects exposed to, actively infected with, or recovered from COVID-19 were included in the dataset. A freely available public database, intended as a resource for researchers studying the immune response to SARS-CoV-2, is where the repertoires were released. Samples were obtained from the ongoing ImmuneRACE study (first 160 participants) and from about 1,300 subjects provided by 6 global collaborators. A de-identified subject ID, COVID-19 status, age in years and sex were almost always included in the sample metadata. Where available, HLA class I and class II types were obtained from metadata supplied by the sample provider rather than from assay-based typing. Summary of the overall study and its limitations: The quantity of clinical and demographic metadata differed by source and by participant and was supplied without curation.

As to this clone: What antigen it recognizes has not been identified. No base quality information exists; no much larger clone differs at one position.

Spanning cysteine to phenylalanine, the CDR3 consists of 14 amino acids. The sequence is cut down to CDR3 DNA, 42 bases in frame from base 1. The V and J ends are trimmed by 3 bases and 2 bases, leaving 8 bases between them. The germline V gene provides CDR1 MNHNS and CDR2 SASEGT. The immunoSEQ Assay, a bias-controlled multiplex PCR, was used to amplify TCRbeta CDR3 regions from genomic DNA. The original methods were these. Within the assay, amplification of reference gene primers was used to estimate how many nucleated cells each sample contained. To quantify the absolute abundance of each unique TCRbeta CDR3 rearrangement, sequence reads were collapsed and filtered. For each sample, productive Simpson clonality was calculated as the square root of Simpson's diversity index across productive rearrangements. TCRdb took this table from immuneACCESS and kept in-frame rearrangements with V and J called. Such tables lack part of the clones; where checked against another copy, unresolved V genes explain under half of the gap, and the rest is unexplained. V, J and clone size derive from that table, while D and trimming were established from the DNA sequence. Present in this sample are 70,000 to 95,000 clones, around four fifths of which were seen just once. About a sixth of the sample comes from the top ten.

The collaborating institutions used their own protocols to collect whole blood in K2EDTA tubes. For TCRbeta analysis, collaborator samples were shipped as frozen whole blood, as isolated PBMCs, or as DNA extracted from either sample type. The sample was peripheral blood. The chain uses TRBV6-1 and TRBJ1-5, and TRBD1 may be the D gene, going by 6 matching bases. The sequence came from an older man with active or convalescent COVID-19. The base sequence is TGTGCCAGCAGTGAGAGACAGGGCAATCAGCCCCAGCATTTT. Its protein is CASSERQGNQPQHF.